This T cell receptor (beta chain) was retrieved from a study of cytomegalovirus exposure and HLA in healthy donors. In germline, CDR1 is MNHEY, CDR2 SVGAGI. This CDR3 comprises 15 residues. Trimming took 5 bases from V and 4 from J; bases not matched to a gene: 8. Libraries were prepared by immunoSEQ multiplex PCR; TCRdb keeps only in-frame clonotypes and omits some of them. This table has some 67,000 clones, 94% appearing once. Sequencing was performed on PBMCs. The source of this sequence is a woman aged 18-29 years in good health and CMV-seronegative. The chain employs TRBV6-5 and TRBJ2-7; 10 positions agree with TRBD1. CDR3 nucleotide sequence: TGTGCCAGCAGTCCTGCCGGGGGACAGGGGTACGAGCAGTACTTC. Residues: CASSPAGGQGYEQYF.